This is a list of T cell receptor beta chains from one sample in a study of blood T cell repertoires in COVID-19. Sequencing used immunoSEQ multiplex PCR; TCRdb keeps in-frame clones, though not all of them. The sample holds about 43,000 clones; 75% to 90% are singletons and the top ten take 9.6%. The material sequenced was peripheral blood. The receptors derive from a woman aged 80 or over with active COVID-19. The CDR3 runs from the conserved cysteine through the conserved F or W. D genes are given only for firm matches. Clone size, where shown, is once, few, many, or a class for clones that have expanded.

>once|TRBV10-3|TRBD2|TRBJ2-1
TGTGCCATCAGTGAGGCCAGCGGGGGGGACAATGAGCAGTTCTTC
CAISEASGGDNEQFF
>-|TRBV9|TRBD2|TRBJ2-1
TGTGCCAGCAGCGTACCACTAGCGGGGGACAATGAGCAGTTCTTC
CASSVPLAGDNEQFF
>-|TRBV24-1|TRBD1|TRBJ1-2
TGTGCCACCAGGGAATCACAGGGGGAGTTTGGCTACACCTTC
CATRESQGEFGYTF
>-|TRBV27|TRBD1|TRBJ2-7
TGTGCCAGCAGCAAATCCCGGACAGGGCAGCCCCCTTACGAGCAGTACTTC
CASSKSRTGQPPYEQYF
>few|TRBV25-1|-|TRBJ2-7
TGTGCCAGCAGTGAATGGGGCGACGGGGAGCAGTACTTC
CASSEWGDGEQYF
>once|TRBV28|-|TRBJ2-2
TGTGCCAGCAGTTTCAGTGGAGGGGCCCTCGGGGAGCTGTTTTTT
CASSFSGGALGELFF
>-|TRBV4-1|-|TRBJ1-2
TGCGCCAGCAGCCAAGACCCACGGAACTATGGCTACACCTTC
CASSQDPRNYGYTF
>-|TRBV28|-|TRBJ2-1
TGTGCCAGCAACATAGCGGGACAGGGTAATGAGCAGTTCTTC
CASNIAGQGNEQFF
>-|TRBV5-8|TRBD1|TRBJ2-7
TGTGCCAGCGAGAAGGACAGGGGGTACGAGCAGTACTTC
CASEKDRGYEQYF
>-|TRBV11-3|-|TRBJ1-3
TGTGCCAGTAGCCCGGGGTCATTTGGAAACACCATATATTTT
CASSPGSFGNTIYF
>-|TRBV7-8|-|TRBJ2-7
TGTGCCAGCAGCCACGGGGACATTTCCTACGAGCAGTACTTC
CASSHGDISYEQYF
>once|TRBV28|-|TRBJ1-1
TGTGCCAGCAGGAGGACACGGATGACTTTCTTT
CASRRTRMTFF
>-|TRBV15|-|TRBJ2-6
TGTGCCACCAGCAGAGACATCTCTGGGGCCAACGTCCTGACTTTC
CATSRDISGANVLTF
>-|TRBV7-9|TRBD1|TRBJ1-1
TGTGCCAGCAGCTCAGGGCTACAGGGGGTTGGTGAAGCTTTCTTT
CASSSGLQGVGEAFF
>-|TRBV4-2|TRBD2|TRBJ2-5
TGTGCCAGCAGCCAAGCTCTAGCGGGGGGAATACCAAGAGGGACCCAGTACTTC
CASSQALAGGIPRGTQYF
>few|TRBV30|TRBD2|TRBJ2-4
TGTGCCTGGAGGCATCGCGGGGGACGAGCCAAAAACATTCAGTACTTC
CAWRHRGGRAKNIQYF
>-|TRBV27|-|TRBJ2-1
TGTGCCAGCAGTTTTCGAGCGGGCTCCTACAATGAGCAGTTCTTC
CASSFRAGSYNEQFF
>few|TRBV2|-|TRBJ1-6
TGTGCCAGCAGTTCGATTGGCCCTAATTCACCCCTCCACTTT
CASSSIGPNSPLHF
>few|TRBV2|TRBD1|TRBJ1-2
TGTGCCAGCAGATCAGGGGGTGACTATGGCTACACCTTC
CASRSGGDYGYTF